Detailed here is one T cell receptor beta chain. It lacks a known antigen. No base-level quality is on record; no much larger clone is a single base apart. The data belong to a study of long-term antiretroviral therapy in people with HIV (dated by TCRdb to between 2020 and 2023). About the full investigation: The earliest samples were collected roughly a decade before the 2015 WHO recommendation for immediate ART, at a time when ART was usually postponed until CD4 counts fell. A retrospective serial study tested whether ART initiation and durable HIV suppression were associated with changes in peripheral blood TRB repertoire composition and diversity. A total of around 200 cryopreserved PBMC samples were contributed to the cohort by 30 adults with confirmed HIV infection, with samples collected serially over a mean of approximately six years (range 1-12). Of the roughly 30 participants with HIV, roughly 10 were female. No cross-contamination during QIAcube processing turned up in test extractions that ran a monoclonal T-cell line alongside 30 to 40 polyclonal samples.

The immunoSEQ hsTCRB v3.0 assay was used at survey level resolution to sequence the TRB variable region. The target sequencing depth for TRB was 40,000-50,000 T-cell genomes per sample. Pooled TRB libraries were sequenced on an Illumina MiSeq with a v3 150-cycle kit. The paper's data handling went like this. Repertoire analysis was performed in R inside a reproducible Nextflow workflow that covered QC, data transformation and analysis. LymphoSeq2, an R package for AIRR-Seq data exploration, was used to implement custom analyses. A handful of samples that yielded fewer than 5000 total TRB sequences were excluded, so that under 200 HIV repertoires were analyzed. Among the approximately 200 retained HIV repertoires, some 57 were collected before ART initiation and 120 to 140 were collected after ART initiation. Repertoires were downsampled to 5000 TRB nucleotide sequences, and summary statistics were averaged over 100 downsampling iterations. TRB sequences were retained for analysis only if CDR3 regions of at least seven amino acids were present. Diversity was assessed using a clonality score derived from Shannon entropy and using the Gini coefficient. In the repertoire networks, any two of the top 5000 CDR3 amino acid sequences were connected whenever the two sequences differed by an edit distance of one. For TRB CDR3 amino acid sequences, GLIPH2 was used to predict antigen specificity groups and MHC restriction. To flag known CMV, EBV, HIV or tissue antigen associations, CDR3 amino acid sequences were matched against VDJdb and McPAS-TCR. Pre-ART, post-ART and control groups were compared with Wilcoxon signed-rank tests and Holm-Bonferroni correction. Drawn from immuneACCESS, this table holds only the in-frame rearrangements with V and J called that TCRdb kept. Clones are partly lost; checked studies trace under half to an unresolved V gene and leave the rest unexplained. The V and J calls and clone size are taken from that table; D and trimming were inferred from the DNA. In all, the sample holds 30,000 to 40,000 clones, and roughly 85% of those were seen once. Clones ranked in the top ten supply over 6.5% of the sample.

What the research found in general, with its limitations: Because cell numbers in pre-ART samples were limited, unsorted PBMC were profiled instead of sorted CD4+ and CD8+ T cells. Inferences about post-ART repertoire changes are limited because no data were available on ART adherence, viral resistance or therapy changes. Narrower CDR3 length ranges were observed in HIV repertoires than in controls, and an antigen-experienced repertoire with only a slight naive shift after ART was suggested by the network structure. Owing to limited PBMC availability, only the TCR beta chain was sequenced, without alpha chain pairing. The repertoire was dominated across all time points by expanded TRB clones identified before ART initiation, although this dominance was seen to fluctuate and to decrease in many PLHIV after ART. The samples were dated from about 2004 to 2018, and the ART regimens that were used may be less effective than current ART regimens. Starting ART was linked to a significant rise in TRB diversity, yet even after long-term ART the diversity remained significantly lower than in transplant donor controls.

From the cysteine through the phenylalanine, the CDR3 covers 13 amino acids. The entry retains the CDR3 DNA only, 39 bases that are in frame from base 1. Looking up the germline V gene yields CDR1 MDHEN and CDR2 SYDVKM. Trimming takes 8 bases from V and 0 bases from J, and the germline ends sit 10 bases apart. Inclusion was restricted to participants for whom at least one PBMC sample before ART initiation and at least two post-ART samples were available. All participants with HIV were treated in the United States of America. Cryopreserved samples of roughly 0.95-10 million PBMC were thawed and washed before DNA extraction. At the time of the earliest PBMC sample for each participant with HIV, ages ranged from 23 to 54 years. Per participant, PBMC samples came from 1-4 timepoints prior to ART initiation and 2-8 timepoints following ART initiation, for a median of 7 samples. For every participant, serial HIV viral load, CD4+ T-cell count, ART history and demographic data were obtained. Genomic DNA was extracted from unsorted PBMC with a Qiagen kit on a QIAcube, with processing performed in batches of 12 samples.

The starting material was unsorted PBMCs, obtained 0.4 years before starting antiretroviral therapy. The chain joins TRBV28 to TRBJ1-1, and TRBD1 may be the D gene, going by 5 matching bases. This TCR derives from a man younger than 35 with HIV. The nucleotides read TGTGCCAGCGGACAAAGACTGAACACTGAAGCTTTCTTT. It translates to CASGQRLNTEAFF.